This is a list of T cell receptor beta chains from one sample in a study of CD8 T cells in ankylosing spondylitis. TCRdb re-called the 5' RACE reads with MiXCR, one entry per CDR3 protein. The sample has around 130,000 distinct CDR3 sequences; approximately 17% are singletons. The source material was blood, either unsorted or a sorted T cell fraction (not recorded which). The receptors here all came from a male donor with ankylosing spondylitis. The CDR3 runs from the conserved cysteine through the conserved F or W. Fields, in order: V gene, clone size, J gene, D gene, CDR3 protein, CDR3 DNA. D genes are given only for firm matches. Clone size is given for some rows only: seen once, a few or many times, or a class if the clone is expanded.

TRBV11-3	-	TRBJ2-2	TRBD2	CASSHRLAGFAGELFF	TGTGCCAGCAGCCACCGACTAGCGGGTTTTGCCGGGGAGCTGTTTTTT
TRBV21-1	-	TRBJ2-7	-	CAREGQGAYEQYF	TGTGCCAGGGAGGGACAGGGTGCCTACGAGCAGTACTTC
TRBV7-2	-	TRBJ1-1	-	CASSNEGPQIVGTEAFF	TGTGCCAGCAGCAACGAGGGACCACAAATCGTGGGCACTGAAGCTTTCTTT
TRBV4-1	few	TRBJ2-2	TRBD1	CASSQDGQGAAGELFF	TGCGCCAGCAGCCAAGACGGCCAGGGGGCTGCCGGGGAGCTGTTTTTT
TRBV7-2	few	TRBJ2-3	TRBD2	CASSLGLAVFTDTQYF	TGTGCCAGCAGCTTGGGACTAGCGGTCTTCACAGATACGCAGTATTTT
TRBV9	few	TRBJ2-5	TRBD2	CASSVGLASQETQYF	TGTGCCAGCAGCGTGGGACTAGCGAGTCAAGAGACCCAGTACTTC
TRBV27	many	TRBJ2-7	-	CASRPRSLGMDWGREQYF	TGTGCCAGCAGACCACGTAGTCTCGGTATGGACTGGGGACGCGAGCAGTACTTC
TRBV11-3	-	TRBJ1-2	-	CASSLDPRDAGYTF	TGTGCCAGCAGCTTAGATCCCAGAGACGCTGGCTACACCTTC
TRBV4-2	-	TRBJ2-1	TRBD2	CASSQEGGLVYEQFF	TGTGCCAGCAGCCAGGAGGGGGGACTAGTCTATGAGCAGTTCTTC
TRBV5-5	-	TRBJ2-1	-	CASSLLGGYEQFF	TGTGCCAGCAGCTTGTTAGGTGGATACGAGCAGTTCTTC
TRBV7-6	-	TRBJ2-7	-	CASNDRNYEQYF	TGTGCCAGCAACGACAGAAATTACGAGCAGTACTTC
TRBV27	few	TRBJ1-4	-	CASSDFEKLFF	TGTGCCAGCTCGGATTTCGAAAAACTGTTTTTT
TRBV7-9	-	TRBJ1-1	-	CASSGGGDEAFF	TGTGCCAGCAGCGGGGGAGGAGATGAAGCTTTCTTT
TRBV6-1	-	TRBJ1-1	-	CASSELLYLNTEAFF	TGTGCCAGCAGTGAGCTATTATATCTGAACACTGAAGCTTTCTTT
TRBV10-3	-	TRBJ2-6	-	CAISESTQGGSGANVLTF	TGTGCCATCAGTGAGTCGACGCAGGGGGGTTCTGGGGCCAACGTCCTGACTTTC
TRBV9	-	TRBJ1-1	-	CASSPLSYGPAEAFF	TGTGCCAGCAGCCCCCTTTCGTACGGACCGGCTGAAGCTTTCTTT
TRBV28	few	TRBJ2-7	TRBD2	CASSPLAGGDYEQYF	TGTGCCAGCAGTCCACTAGCGGGAGGCGACTACGAGCAGTACTTC
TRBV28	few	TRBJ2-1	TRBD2	CASTSAGLAGVNEQFF	TGTGCCAGCACAAGTGCGGGACTAGCGGGAGTTAATGAGCAGTTCTTC
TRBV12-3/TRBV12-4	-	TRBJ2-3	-	CASSRGRTQYF	TGTGCCAGTTCCCGGGGTCGGACGCAGTATTTT
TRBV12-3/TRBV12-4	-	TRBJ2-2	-	CASSALATGELFF	TGTGCCAGCAGTGCACTAGCCACCGGGGAGCTGTTTTTT
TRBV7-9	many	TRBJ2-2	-	CASSLEGSLAYSGELFF	TGTGCCAGCAGCTTAGAAGGCAGTCTCGCGTATTCCGGGGAGCTGTTTTTT
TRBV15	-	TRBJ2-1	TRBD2	CASRGDQMLEQFF	TGTGCCTCCCGGGGGGATCAGATGTTAGAGCAGTTCTTC
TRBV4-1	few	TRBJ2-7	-	CASSQGGQGPSYEQYF	TGCGCCAGCAGCCAGGGGGGGCAGGGTCCCTCCTACGAGCAGTACTTC
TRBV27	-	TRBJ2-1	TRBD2	CASSLIAGGPGEQFF	TGTGCCAGCAGTTTGATAGCGGGAGGCCCCGGGGAACAGTTCTTC
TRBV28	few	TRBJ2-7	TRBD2	CASSSGLAGANYEQYF	TGTGCCAGCAGTTCGGGACTAGCGGGAGCGAACTACGAGCAGTACTTC
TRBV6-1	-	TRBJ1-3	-	CASSGGFGNTIYF	TGTGCCAGCAGTGGTGGCTTTGGAAACACCATATATTTT
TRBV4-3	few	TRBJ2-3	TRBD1	CASSQYRGPTDTQYF	TGCGCCAGCAGCCAATACAGGGGCCCCACAGATACGCAGTATTTT
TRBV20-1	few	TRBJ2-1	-	CSARVPKGLYNEQFF	TGCAGTGCTAGAGTTCCGAAGGGACTCTACAATGAGCAGTTCTTC
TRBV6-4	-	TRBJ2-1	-	CASSEYGGKDYNEQFF	TGTGCCAGCAGTGAGTATGGGGGCAAAGACTACAATGAGCAGTTCTTC
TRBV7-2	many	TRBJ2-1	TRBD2	CASSQWSSGYNEQFF	TGTGCCAGCAGCCAATGGTCTAGCGGATACAATGAGCAGTTCTTC
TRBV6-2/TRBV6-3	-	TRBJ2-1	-	CASSYWVRNEQFF	TGTGCCAGCAGTTACTGGGTACGGAATGAGCAGTTCTTC
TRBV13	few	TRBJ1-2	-	CASSQRTNGYTF	TGTGCCAGCAGCCAACGGACAAATGGCTACACCTTC
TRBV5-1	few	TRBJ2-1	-	CASSLALAEQFF	TGCGCCAGCAGCTTGGCCCTAGCTGAGCAGTTCTTC
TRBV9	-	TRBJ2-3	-	CASTPSATDTQYF	TGTGCCAGCACCCCTTCGGCCACAGATACGCAGTATTTT
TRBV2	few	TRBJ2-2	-	CASSEDRATGELFF	TGTGCCAGCAGCGAGGATAGGGCCACCGGGGAGCTGTTTTTT
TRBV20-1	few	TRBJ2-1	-	CSAHWGISNEQFF	TGCAGTGCCCACTGGGGAATCAGTAATGAGCAGTTCTTC
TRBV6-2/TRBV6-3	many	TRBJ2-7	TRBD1	CASSYKTGAYEQYF	TGTGCCAGCAGTTACAAGACAGGGGCCTACGAGCAGTACTTC
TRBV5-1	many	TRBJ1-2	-	CASSPTPAPSGYTF	TGCGCCAGCAGCCCTACCCCAGCCCCCAGTGGCTACACCTTC
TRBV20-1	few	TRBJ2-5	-	CSEVKLYQETQYF	TGCAGTGAGGTCAAGCTGTACCAAGAGACCCAGTACTTC
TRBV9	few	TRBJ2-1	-	CASSAGPEQFF	TGTGCCAGCAGTGCCGGCCCTGAGCAGTTCTTC
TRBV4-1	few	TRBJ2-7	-	CASSHQGSGAYEQYF	TGCGCCAGCAGCCACCAGGGGTCGGGAGCCTACGAGCAGTACTTC
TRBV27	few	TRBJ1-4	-	CASSLMRGTNEKLFF	TGTGCCAGCAGTTTAATGAGGGGGACTAATGAAAAACTGTTTTTT
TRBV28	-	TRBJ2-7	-	CASSLYYEQYF	TGTGCCAGCAGTTTGTACTACGAGCAGTACTTC
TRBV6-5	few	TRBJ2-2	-	CASSYSKVFYANTGELFF	TGTGCCAGCAGTTACTCGAAAGTTTTCTATGCGAACACCGGGGAGCTGTTTTTT
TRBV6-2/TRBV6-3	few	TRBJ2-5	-	CASRPLRGQETQYF	TGTGCCAGCAGACCGTTGCGCGGACAAGAGACCCAGTACTTC
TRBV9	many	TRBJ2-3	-	CASSAGIYSTDTQYF	TGTGCCAGCAGCGCGGGGATCTATAGCACAGATACGCAGTATTTT
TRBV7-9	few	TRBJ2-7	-	CASSLTGFAYEQYF	TGTGCCAGCAGCTTAACCGGGTTCGCCTACGAGCAGTACTTC